The entry below describes one TCR beta chain. These data are taken from a study of a mutant IDH1 vaccine in newly diagnosed glioma. The overall study: Treated individuals were roughly 62% male and roughly 38% female, averaging roughly 40 years of age. Previous care, which was radiotherapy, temozolomide, or both, most often involved both.

TCRdb keeps only in-frame clones here, not all; method: immunoSEQ multiplex PCR. The table lists about 92,000 clones, around four fifths of them singletons. V lost 1 base, J lost 5 bases, and 15 bases lay in between. The CDR3 runs to 16 residues. Germline values: CDR1 WSHSY, CDR2 SAAADI. Time point of the sample: baseline, week 1 (first vaccination visit). Indicated treatment: pre-vaccination baseline after standard-of-care therapy. Donor diagnoses consisted of new WHO grade 3 or 4 IDH1-mutant, ATRX-lost astrocytomas. The V and J genes are TRBV10-2 and TRBJ2-1, with D tentatively TRBD2 (7 bases). The source material was PBMCs, sampled from a glioma patient treated with radiotherapy, temozolomide or both. This sequence was found in a woman in her forties or fifties with glioma. The CDR3 DNA reads as TGCGCCAGCAGTGAGTTGGGGGGGGCAGTTAACAATGAGCAGTTCTTC. The encoded protein is CASSELGGAVNNEQFF.